A selection of T cell receptor beta chains follows, all from one sample in a study of T cells after yellow fever vaccination. TCRdb used MiXCR to reprocess the 5' RACE reads, holding one entry per CDR3 protein. Among hundreds of thousands of distinct CDR3 sequences listed, roughly 8.7% were seen once. Sequencing was performed on PBMCs, taken on the day of the first yellow fever vaccination. Source of these receptors: a man between 18 and 35 years old who received the YFV17D yellow fever vaccine. The CDR3 runs from the conserved cysteine through the conserved F or W. The order of the fields is CDR3 length, V gene, clone size, J gene, D gene, CDR3 DNA, CDR3 protein. The D gene is left open where the match is weak. A row's size may be missing; if present it is once, few, many or a size class.

cdr3_length: 16; v_call: TRBV5-1; clone_size: -; j_call: TRBJ1-1; d_call: TRBD1; cdr3_nt: TGCGCCAGCAGCTCGAGACAGGGGGTTATGAACACTGAAGCTTTCTTT; cdr3_aa: CASSSRQGVMNTEAFF
cdr3_length: 16; v_call: TRBV6-1; clone_size: -; j_call: TRBJ2-7; d_call: TRBD1; cdr3_nt: TGTGCCAGCAGACCGACAGGGTATAGGCCGCCCCACGAGCAGTACTTC; cdr3_aa: CASRPTGYRPPHEQYF
cdr3_length: 13; v_call: TRBV7-2; clone_size: -; j_call: TRBJ2-7; d_call: -; cdr3_nt: TGTGCCAGCAACCCAGGGACATCCTACGAGCAGTACTTC; cdr3_aa: CASNPGTSYEQYF
cdr3_length: 16; v_call: TRBV7-9; clone_size: few; j_call: TRBJ2-5; d_call: -; cdr3_nt: TGTGCCAGCAGCCCCCCCGACAGATCAGGCCAAGAGACCCAGTACTTC; cdr3_aa: CASSPPDRSGQETQYF
cdr3_length: 15; v_call: TRBV7-8; clone_size: -; j_call: TRBJ2-5; d_call: -; cdr3_nt: TGTGCCAGCAGCTCGGCACGGGGACTCCAAGAGACCCAGTACTTC; cdr3_aa: CASSSARGLQETQYF
cdr3_length: 12; v_call: TRBV12-3/TRBV12-4; clone_size: few; j_call: TRBJ1-5; d_call: -; cdr3_nt: TGTGCCAGCTCTCATCCGGGTCAGCCCCAGCATTTT; cdr3_aa: CASSHPGQPQHF
cdr3_length: 14; v_call: TRBV28; clone_size: -; j_call: TRBJ1-5; d_call: -; cdr3_nt: TGTGCCAGCAGCGTACTTCAGGGGACTCAGCCCCAGCATTTT; cdr3_aa: CASSVLQGTQPQHF
cdr3_length: 13; v_call: TRBV9; clone_size: few; j_call: TRBJ2-1; d_call: -; cdr3_nt: TGTGCCAGCAGCGCCCTCGGGGACAATGAGCAGTTCTTC; cdr3_aa: CASSALGDNEQFF
cdr3_length: 16; v_call: TRBV27; clone_size: few; j_call: TRBJ1-1; d_call: -; cdr3_nt: TGTGCCAGCAGTTTATTCGGGGGGGGAAAGAGCACTGAAGCTTTCTTT; cdr3_aa: CASSLFGGGKSTEAFF
cdr3_length: 15; v_call: TRBV23-1; clone_size: -; j_call: TRBJ2-2; d_call: -; cdr3_nt: TGCGCCAGCAGTCATGGGGGGCGCCGGACCGGGGAGCTGTTTTTT; cdr3_aa: CASSHGGRRTGELFF
cdr3_length: 16; v_call: TRBV4-1; clone_size: -; j_call: TRBJ2-2; d_call: -; cdr3_nt: TGCGCCAGCAGCCAAGACTCTGGCAGGCCCACCGGGGAGCTGTTTTTT; cdr3_aa: CASSQDSGRPTGELFF
cdr3_length: 15; v_call: TRBV4-1; clone_size: -; j_call: TRBJ1-1; d_call: -; cdr3_nt: TGCGCCAGCAGCCACCATAATTTGCTGAACACTGAAGCTTTCTTT; cdr3_aa: CASSHHNLLNTEAFF
cdr3_length: 15; v_call: TRBV7-2; clone_size: many; j_call: TRBJ1-1; d_call: TRBD1; cdr3_nt: TGTGCCAGCAGCACCAACCGAGGGCAGGGGGCGCGGGCTTTCTTT; cdr3_aa: CASSTNRGQGARAFF
cdr3_length: 17; v_call: TRBV24-1; clone_size: -; j_call: TRBJ2-3; d_call: TRBD2; cdr3_nt: TGTGCCACCAGTGATGTACCTAGCGGGGGGGCCCCAGATACGCAGTATTTT; cdr3_aa: CATSDVPSGGAPDTQYF
cdr3_length: 14; v_call: TRBV12-3/TRBV12-4; clone_size: once; j_call: TRBJ2-5; d_call: TRBD2; cdr3_nt: TGTGCCTGCAGTTTAGCGGGGGGGGAGGAGACCCAGTACTTC; cdr3_aa: CACSLAGGEETQYF
cdr3_length: 13; v_call: TRBV19; clone_size: -; j_call: TRBJ2-7; d_call: -; cdr3_nt: TGTGCCAGTAGTCTCGACATATCCTACGAGCAGTACTTC; cdr3_aa: CASSLDISYEQYF
cdr3_length: 13; v_call: TRBV5-1; clone_size: few; j_call: TRBJ2-7; d_call: TRBD1; cdr3_nt: TGCGCCAGCAGCTCAAGGGGACAGGACCCGCAGTACTTC; cdr3_aa: CASSSRGQDPQYF
cdr3_length: 15; v_call: TRBV7-8; clone_size: many; j_call: TRBJ1-5; d_call: -; cdr3_nt: TGTGCCAGCAGCTTAGAGAGGGGAGGCAATCAGCCCCAGCATTTT; cdr3_aa: CASSLERGGNQPQHF
cdr3_length: 16; v_call: TRBV4-2; clone_size: few; j_call: TRBJ2-3; d_call: TRBD1; cdr3_nt: TGTGCCAGCAGCGCCAAATCGGGGACAGGGACAGATACGCAGTATTTT; cdr3_aa: CASSAKSGTGTDTQYF
cdr3_length: 13; v_call: TRBV7-2; clone_size: -; j_call: TRBJ2-5; d_call: -; cdr3_nt: TGTGCCAGCAGCTTGTCCCAGGGTCAGACCCAGTACTTC; cdr3_aa: CASSLSQGQTQYF
cdr3_length: 16; v_call: TRBV24-1; clone_size: few; j_call: TRBJ2-2; d_call: -; cdr3_nt: TGTGCCACCAGTCGGGGCGGGGCGTTCAACACCGGGGAGCTGTTTTTT; cdr3_aa: CATSRGGAFNTGELFF
cdr3_length: 11; v_call: TRBV19; clone_size: -; j_call: TRBJ2-1; d_call: TRBD1; cdr3_nt: TGTGCCACCACAGGGGGGAATGAGCAGTTCTTC; cdr3_aa: CATTGGNEQFF
cdr3_length: 15; v_call: TRBV4-3; clone_size: -; j_call: TRBJ2-7; d_call: TRBD1; cdr3_nt: TGCGCCAGCAGCCCAGGGACAGGGAGCTCCTACGAGCAGTACTTC; cdr3_aa: CASSPGTGSSYEQYF
cdr3_length: 17; v_call: TRBV20-1; clone_size: -; j_call: TRBJ1-5; d_call: -; cdr3_nt: TGCAGTGCTAAAACCCACGGGCAGGTGGAAAGCAATCAGCCCCAGCATTTT; cdr3_aa: CSAKTHGQVESNQPQHF
cdr3_length: 14; v_call: TRBV20-1; clone_size: few; j_call: TRBJ2-3; d_call: -; cdr3_nt: TGCAGTGCTAGACCCCCCCCGCGTACAGATACGCAGTATTTT; cdr3_aa: CSARPPPRTDTQYF
cdr3_length: 13; v_call: TRBV24-1; clone_size: -; j_call: TRBJ2-3; d_call: -; cdr3_nt: TGTGCCACCGGGTCGGGGAGCACAGATACGCAGTATTTT; cdr3_aa: CATGSGSTDTQYF
cdr3_length: 16; v_call: TRBV4-2; clone_size: few; j_call: TRBJ2-1; d_call: TRBD1; cdr3_nt: TGTGCCAGCAGCCAAGTTGGCGGGACAGGGCTGGATGAGCAGTTCTTC; cdr3_aa: CASSQVGGTGLDEQFF
cdr3_length: 13; v_call: TRBV7-9; clone_size: few; j_call: TRBJ1-4; d_call: -; cdr3_nt: TGTGCCAGCAGCCTAGACAGTGATGAAAAACTGTTTTTT; cdr3_aa: CASSLDSDEKLFF
cdr3_length: 15; v_call: TRBV7-8; clone_size: few; j_call: TRBJ1-1; d_call: TRBD1; cdr3_nt: TGTGCCAGCAGCTTAACAGACAGGGCGAACACTGAAGCTTTCTTT; cdr3_aa: CASSLTDRANTEAFF
cdr3_length: 14; v_call: TRBV15; clone_size: -; j_call: TRBJ1-2; d_call: -; cdr3_nt: TGTGCCACCAGCAGAGATACAGGGAACTATGGCTACACCTTC; cdr3_aa: CATSRDTGNYGYTF
cdr3_length: 15; v_call: TRBV2; clone_size: -; j_call: TRBJ2-3; d_call: TRBD1; cdr3_nt: TGTGCCAGCACGGGACAGCAAGTAAGCACAGATACGCAGTATTTT; cdr3_aa: CASTGQQVSTDTQYF
cdr3_length: 16; v_call: TRBV7-2; clone_size: -; j_call: TRBJ2-2; d_call: TRBD1; cdr3_nt: TGTGCCAGCAGCAAGACAGGGGGCGCCGGCACCGGGGAGCTGTTTTTT; cdr3_aa: CASSKTGGAGTGELFF
cdr3_length: 11; v_call: TRBV30; clone_size: -; j_call: TRBJ2-3; d_call: -; cdr3_nt: TGTGCCTGGGCGATTTCAGATACGCAGTATTTT; cdr3_aa: CAWAISDTQYF
cdr3_length: 14; v_call: TRBV6-5; clone_size: many; j_call: TRBJ1-4; d_call: -; cdr3_nt: TGTGCCAGCAGTTACTCACAGACGCGTGAAAAACTGTTTTTT; cdr3_aa: CASSYSQTREKLFF
cdr3_length: 15; v_call: TRBV25-1; clone_size: -; j_call: TRBJ2-1; d_call: TRBD1; cdr3_nt: TGTGCCAGCAGTGAACAAAGGACAGGGGGCAATGAGCAGTTCTTC; cdr3_aa: CASSEQRTGGNEQFF
cdr3_length: 15; v_call: TRBV6-1; clone_size: few; j_call: TRBJ2-7; d_call: TRBD1; cdr3_nt: TGTGCCAGCAGTACAAGGGGGCACTCAGCGTACGAGCAGTACTTC; cdr3_aa: CASSTRGHSAYEQYF
cdr3_length: 13; v_call: TRBV6-2/TRBV6-3; clone_size: many; j_call: TRBJ2-1; d_call: -; cdr3_nt: TGTGCCAGCAGCTATGGTGGGCCGGGTGAGCAGTTCTTC; cdr3_aa: CASSYGGPGEQFF
cdr3_length: 14; v_call: TRBV6-5; clone_size: many; j_call: TRBJ2-7; d_call: -; cdr3_nt: TGTGCCAGCAGTTACTCGTCAGGGGTTTACGAGCAGTACTTC; cdr3_aa: CASSYSSGVYEQYF
cdr3_length: 14; v_call: TRBV7-8; clone_size: -; j_call: TRBJ1-2; d_call: -; cdr3_nt: TGTGCCAGCAGCTTAGATCCCTCGGGCTATGGCTACACCTTC; cdr3_aa: CASSLDPSGYGYTF
cdr3_length: 13; v_call: TRBV10-2; clone_size: many; j_call: TRBJ1-2; d_call: TRBD1; cdr3_nt: TGCGCCAGCATGGACGGGGACAGGGATGGCTACACCTTC; cdr3_aa: CASMDGDRDGYTF
cdr3_length: 14; v_call: TRBV10-2; clone_size: few; j_call: TRBJ1-5; d_call: -; cdr3_nt: TGCGCCAGCAGTTGGCAGATTAGCAATCAGCCCCAGCATTTT; cdr3_aa: CASSWQISNQPQHF
cdr3_length: 14; v_call: TRBV5-4; clone_size: many; j_call: TRBJ2-1; d_call: TRBD1; cdr3_nt: TGTGCCAGCAGCCAAGGACAGGAGTACAATGAGCAGTTCTTC; cdr3_aa: CASSQGQEYNEQFF
cdr3_length: 16; v_call: TRBV9; clone_size: -; j_call: TRBJ2-3; d_call: TRBD2; cdr3_nt: TGTGCCAGCAGCGTAAAAGCGGGGGGGCGGGCAGATACGCAGTATTTT; cdr3_aa: CASSVKAGGRADTQYF